This TCR beta chain was recorded in a study of CD8 T cell repertoires and HIV-1 epitope variants. Study-level information: Each of Twenty-five Gag and Nef epitope peptides stimulated a separate culture. Epitopes were three Gag families plus Nef HW9 and YT9. Overall study results and limits: Beta chains alone show antigen proliferation, not cytokine profile or function.

V was pared by 10 bases and J by 0 bases, with 22 bases between. CDR1 MNHEY and CDR2 SMNVEV come from the germline V gene (reference sequence). The length of the CDR3 is 18 residues. On this clone: Its antigen remains unidentified.

Data came from immunoSEQ multiplex PCR; TCRdb stores just in-frame clones and leaves some out. The sample consists of about 4,000 clones, 68% of them appearing once. The sequencing input was cultured CD8+ T cells derived from PBMCs. V usage is TRBV27 and J usage is TRBJ2-6; D is undetermined. The receptor was derived from a male donor with HIV. The CDR3 region is CATQSTTTANSGANVLTF. The CDR3 nucleotides read TGTGCCACCCAATCCACAACTACTGCGAACTCTGGGGCCAACGTCCTGACTTTC.